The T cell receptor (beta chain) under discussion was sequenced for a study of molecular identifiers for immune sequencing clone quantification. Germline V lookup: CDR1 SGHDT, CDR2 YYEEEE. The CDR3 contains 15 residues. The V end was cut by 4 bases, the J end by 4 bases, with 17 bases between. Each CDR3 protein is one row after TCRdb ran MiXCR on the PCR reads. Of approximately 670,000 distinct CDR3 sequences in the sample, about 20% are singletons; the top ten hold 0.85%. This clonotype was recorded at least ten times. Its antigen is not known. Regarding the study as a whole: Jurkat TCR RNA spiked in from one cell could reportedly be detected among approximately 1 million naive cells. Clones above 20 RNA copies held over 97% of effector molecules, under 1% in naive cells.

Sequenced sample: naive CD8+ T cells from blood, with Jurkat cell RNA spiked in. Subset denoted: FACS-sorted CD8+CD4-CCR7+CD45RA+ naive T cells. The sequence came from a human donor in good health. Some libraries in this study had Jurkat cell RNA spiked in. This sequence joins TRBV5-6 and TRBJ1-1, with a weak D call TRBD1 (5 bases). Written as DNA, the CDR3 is TGTGCCAGCAGCATGCGGACACCTTTGGGCACTGAAGCTTTCTTT. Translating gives CASSMRTPLGTEAFF.